This T cell receptor (beta chain) was recorded in a study of shared clonotypes between healthy human individuals. Overall study findings and caveats: Sequencing depth was a factor that was expected to affect clonotype sharing among donors. The diversity represented, both genetic and in exposure history, was limited by few donors.

CDR1 and CDR2 from the germline V gene are MGHRA and YSYEKL. This CDR3 is 17 amino acids long. After removal of 1 base from V and 4 bases from J, the junction contained 12 bases not matched to a gene. Deep was the level used in running the assay. Measured with immunoSEQ multiplex PCR; TCRdb has only the in-frame clones, and not every one. The sample contains about 510,000 clones, about four fifths of which appear only once. Extraction of genomic DNA in unsorted samples used about 90 million PBMCs. About this clone itself: As yet, its antigen is unknown.

This sequence joins TRBV4-1 and TRBJ2-7, with TRBD2 identical over 8 bases. The origin of this receptor is a woman aged 40 to 50 in good health. Some clones in this sample may be carry-over from other donors' samples. Material: PBMCs. For the CDR3, the DNA is TGCGCCAGCAGCCAAGGTACCCCCCTTAGCGGGACTTACGAGCAGTACTTC. It translates to CASSQGTPLSGTYEQYF.